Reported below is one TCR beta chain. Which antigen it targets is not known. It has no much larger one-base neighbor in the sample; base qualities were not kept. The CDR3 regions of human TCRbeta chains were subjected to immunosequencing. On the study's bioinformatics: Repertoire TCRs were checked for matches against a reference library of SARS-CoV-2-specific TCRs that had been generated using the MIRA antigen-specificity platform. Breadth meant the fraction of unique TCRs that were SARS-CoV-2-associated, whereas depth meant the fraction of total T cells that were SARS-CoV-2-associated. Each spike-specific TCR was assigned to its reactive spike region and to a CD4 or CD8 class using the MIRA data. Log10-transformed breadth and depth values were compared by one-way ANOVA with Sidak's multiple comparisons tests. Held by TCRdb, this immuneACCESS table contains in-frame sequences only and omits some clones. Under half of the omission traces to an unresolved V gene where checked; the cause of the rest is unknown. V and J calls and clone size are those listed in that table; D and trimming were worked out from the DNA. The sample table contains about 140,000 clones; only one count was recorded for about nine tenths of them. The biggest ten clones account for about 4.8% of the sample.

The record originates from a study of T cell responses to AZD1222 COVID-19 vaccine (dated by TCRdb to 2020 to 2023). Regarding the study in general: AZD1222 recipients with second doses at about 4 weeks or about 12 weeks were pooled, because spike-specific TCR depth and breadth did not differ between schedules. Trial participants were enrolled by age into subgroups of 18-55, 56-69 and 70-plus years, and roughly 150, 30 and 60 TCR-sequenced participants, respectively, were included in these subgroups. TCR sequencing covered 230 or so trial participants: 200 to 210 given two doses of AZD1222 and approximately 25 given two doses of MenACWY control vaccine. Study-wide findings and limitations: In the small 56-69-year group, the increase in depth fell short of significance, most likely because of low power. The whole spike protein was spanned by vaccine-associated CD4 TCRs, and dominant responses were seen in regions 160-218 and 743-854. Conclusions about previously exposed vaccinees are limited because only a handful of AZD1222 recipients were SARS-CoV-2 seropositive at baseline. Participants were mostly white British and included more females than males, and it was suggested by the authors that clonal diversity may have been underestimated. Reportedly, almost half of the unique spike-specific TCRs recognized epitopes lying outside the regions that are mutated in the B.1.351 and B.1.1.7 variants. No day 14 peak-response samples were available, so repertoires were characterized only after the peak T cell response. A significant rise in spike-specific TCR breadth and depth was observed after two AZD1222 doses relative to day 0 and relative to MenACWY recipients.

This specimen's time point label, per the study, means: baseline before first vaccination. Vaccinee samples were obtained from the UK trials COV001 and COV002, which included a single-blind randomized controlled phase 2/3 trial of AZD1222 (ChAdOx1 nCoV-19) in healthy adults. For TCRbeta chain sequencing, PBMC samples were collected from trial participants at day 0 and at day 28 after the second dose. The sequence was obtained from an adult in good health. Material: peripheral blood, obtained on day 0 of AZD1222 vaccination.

DNA sequence: TGTGCCAGTAGACTTGGAGTGGGTGGTCAGCCCCAGCATTTT. It translates to CASRLGVGGQPQHF. The chain was built from TRBV19 and TRBJ1-5; the D gene is unclear. From cysteine to phenylalanine, the CDR3 is 14 amino acids long. Kept here is only the CDR3 DNA, which spans 42 bases and is read in frame from base 1. Trimming removed 6 bases from V and 6 bases from J, leaving 15 bases between the germline ends. From a lookup of the germline V gene (reference sequence), CDR1 and CDR2 are LNHDA and SQIVND.